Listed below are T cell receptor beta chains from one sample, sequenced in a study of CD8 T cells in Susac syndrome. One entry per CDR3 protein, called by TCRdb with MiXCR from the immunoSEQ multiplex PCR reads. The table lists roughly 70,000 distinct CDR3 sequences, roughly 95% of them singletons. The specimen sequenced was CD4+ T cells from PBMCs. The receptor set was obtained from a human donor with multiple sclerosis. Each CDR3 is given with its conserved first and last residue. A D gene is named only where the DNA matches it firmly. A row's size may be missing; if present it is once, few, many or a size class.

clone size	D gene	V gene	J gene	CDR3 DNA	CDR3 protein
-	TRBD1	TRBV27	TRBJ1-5	TGTGCCAGCAGTTTGGGGACAGGGGATCCTGGATCCCGGGCCCAGCATTTT	CASSLGTGDPGSRAQHF
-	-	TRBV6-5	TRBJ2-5	TGTGCCAGCAGTTATCGGGGAGAAGAGACCCAGTACTTC	CASSYRGEETQYF
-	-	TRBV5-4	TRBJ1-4	TGTGCCAGCAGCTTGCGGGGGCTAGATGAAAAACTGTTTTTT	CASSLRGLDEKLFF
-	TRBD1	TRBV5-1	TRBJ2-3	TGCGCCAGCAGCCTGGGACAGGGGTCAGATACGCAGTATTTT	CASSLGQGSDTQYF
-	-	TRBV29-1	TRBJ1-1	TGCAGCGTGGGGCTCGGGGGCCGTTATGAAGCTTTCTTT	CSVGLGGRYEAFF
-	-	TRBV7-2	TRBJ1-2	TGTGCCAGCAGCCTAGCCGGTCGCGGCTATGGCTACACCTTC	CASSLAGRGYGYTF
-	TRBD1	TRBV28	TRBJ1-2	TGTGCCAGCTTGGGGACAGGGAATGGCTACACCTTC	CASLGTGNGYTF
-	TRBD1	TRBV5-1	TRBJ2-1	TGCGCCAGCAGCCTCGACAGGGTAGTCGACAATGAGCAGTTCTTC	CASSLDRVVDNEQFF
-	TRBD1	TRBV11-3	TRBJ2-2	TGTGCCAGCAGCTTAGGGCGCGACAGGGATATTACCGGGGAGCTGTTTTTT	CASSLGRDRDITGELFF
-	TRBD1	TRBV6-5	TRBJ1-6	TGTGCCAGCCTTGACAGGGGCTCCTATAATTCACCCCTCCACTTT	CASLDRGSYNSPLHF
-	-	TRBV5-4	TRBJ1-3	TGTGCCAGCAGCATCGACGGGGGCTCGGACACCATATATTTT	CASSIDGGSDTIYF
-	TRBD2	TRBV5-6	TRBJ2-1	TGTGCCAGCAGCTTGTTAGCGGGGCCCTACAATGAGCAGTTCTTC	CASSLLAGPYNEQFF
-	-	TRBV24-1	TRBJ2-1	TGTGCCACCAGTGATATGGACGTCTCCGGATTAGGGCAGTTCTTC	CATSDMDVSGLGQFF
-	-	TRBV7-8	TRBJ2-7	TGTGCCAGCAGCTTTGGGCAGTCCTACGAGCAGTACTTC	CASSFGQSYEQYF
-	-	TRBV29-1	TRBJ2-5	TGCAGCGTTAGCGCAGGGGGGAACCAAGAGACCCAGTACTTC	CSVSAGGNQETQYF
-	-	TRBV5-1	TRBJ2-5	TGCGCCAGCAGCTTGGTGTACCGGGAGACCCAGTACTTC	CASSLVYRETQYF
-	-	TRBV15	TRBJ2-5	TGTGCCACCGGGGGCAGGGGACAAGAGACCCAGTACTTC	CATGGRGQETQYF
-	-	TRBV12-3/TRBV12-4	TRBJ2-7	TGTGCCAGCAGTCCATTCTTGACAGCAAGCTCCTACGAGCAGTACTTC	CASSPFLTASSYEQYF
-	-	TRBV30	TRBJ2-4	TGTGCCTGGAGCCACTCGGGGCTAGCCAAAAACATTCAGTACTTC	CAWSHSGLAKNIQYF
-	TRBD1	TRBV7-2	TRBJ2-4	TGTGCCAGCAGCTTCGGGGACAGGTCTGACATTCAGTACTTC	CASSFGDRSDIQYF
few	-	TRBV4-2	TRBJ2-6	TGTGCCAGTAGTCCGAACCCGAATAAGGGTACTGGGGCCAACGTCCTGACTTTC	CASSPNPNKGTGANVLTF
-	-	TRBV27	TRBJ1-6	TGTGCCAGTCGTAGCTTGGGGAGTTTCTATAATTCACCCCTCCACTTT	CASRSLGSFYNSPLHF
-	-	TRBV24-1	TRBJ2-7	TGTGCCACCTTTGGGGTATTTAAAGGCGAGCAGTACTTC	CATFGVFKGEQYF
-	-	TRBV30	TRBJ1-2	TGTGCCTGGATCCCGCCGCGGGGGCCTAACTATGGCTACACCTTC	CAWIPPRGPNYGYTF
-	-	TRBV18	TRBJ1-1	TGTGCCAGCTCACCCAACCACGGGACGCCGAACACTGAAGCTTTCTTT	CASSPNHGTPNTEAFF
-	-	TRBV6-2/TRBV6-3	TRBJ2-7	TGTGCCAGCAGTCATCTAGCTCGGGAGCAGTACTTC	CASSHLAREQYF
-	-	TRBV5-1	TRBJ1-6	TGCGCCAGCAGCTTGGAACCGGGACGAGAAAATTCACCCCTCCACTTT	CASSLEPGRENSPLHF
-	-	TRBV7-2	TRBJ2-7	TGTGCCAGCAGCTCCGACTTGATTTCCCACGAGCAGTACTTC	CASSSDLISHEQYF
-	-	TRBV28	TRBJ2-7	TGTGCCAGCACACCCGGGACATCCTACGAGCAGTACTTC	CASTPGTSYEQYF
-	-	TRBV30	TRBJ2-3	TGTGCCTGGAGGACCGGGCGGGACCTCACAGATACGCAGTATTTT	CAWRTGRDLTDTQYF
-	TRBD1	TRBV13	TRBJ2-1	TGTGCCAGCAGTACACGACAGGGAATCAATGAGCAGTTCTTC	CASSTRQGINEQFF
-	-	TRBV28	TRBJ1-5	TGTGCCAGCAGTTTATCTCAGATTAGCAATCAGCCCCAGCATTTT	CASSLSQISNQPQHF
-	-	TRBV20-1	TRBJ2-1	TGCAGTGCCCGACAGGACCTTTACAATGAGCAGTTCTTC	CSARQDLYNEQFF
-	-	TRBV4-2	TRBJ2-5	TGTGCCAGCAGCCAAGATAGGACTACTCAAGAGACCCAGTACTTC	CASSQDRTTQETQYF
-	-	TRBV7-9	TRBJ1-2	TGTGCCAGCAGCCCGAGATCCGGCGGGATGGGAGGCTACACCTTC	CASSPRSGGMGGYTF
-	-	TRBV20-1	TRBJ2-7	TGCAGTGCTTTCGGGCCTGTCGACTCCTACGAGCAGTACTTC	CSAFGPVDSYEQYF
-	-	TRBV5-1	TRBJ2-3	TGCGCCAGCAGCTACGGGACCGAGGGAGATACGCAGTATTTT	CASSYGTEGDTQYF
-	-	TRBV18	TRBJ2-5	TGTGCCAGCTCACCCCAACTCGGGGAGACCCAGTACTTC	CASSPQLGETQYF
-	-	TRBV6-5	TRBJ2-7	TGTGCCAGCAGTTCCCCCTCGACGTTCTACGAGCAGTACTTC	CASSSPSTFYEQYF
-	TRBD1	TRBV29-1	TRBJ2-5	TGCAGCGTCTCGGACAGGGCCGAGACCCAGTACTTC	CSVSDRAETQYF
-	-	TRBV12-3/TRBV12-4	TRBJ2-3	TGTGCCAGCAGGGAGACAGGCCCAATGGGGGATACGCAGTATTTT	CASRETGPMGDTQYF
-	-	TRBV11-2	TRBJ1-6	TGTGCCAGCAGCTTGCAGGGTAGAGGCAATTCACCCCTCCACTTT	CASSLQGRGNSPLHF
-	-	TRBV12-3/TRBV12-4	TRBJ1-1	TGTGCCAGCAGCCCACGTCTAGGGAACACTGAAGCTTTCTTT	CASSPRLGNTEAFF
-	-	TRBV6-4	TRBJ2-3	TGTGCCAGCAGCCTGGACAAAAGCACAGATACGCAGTATTTT	CASSLDKSTDTQYF
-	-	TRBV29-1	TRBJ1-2	TGCAGCGTTGAAGATCGCCCGGACAGCTATGGCTACACCTTC	CSVEDRPDSYGYTF
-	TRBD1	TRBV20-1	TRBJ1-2	TGCAGTGCTAAGGACAGGGAGAGGGGCTACACCTTC	CSAKDRERGYTF
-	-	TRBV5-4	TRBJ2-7	TGTGCCAGCAGCTCGACCCGGACGCAAACCTACGAGCAGTACTTC	CASSSTRTQTYEQYF
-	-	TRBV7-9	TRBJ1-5	TGTGCCAGCAGCTACGGGACAAATAGCAATCAGCCCCAGCATTTT	CASSYGTNSNQPQHF